This T cell receptor beta chain is drawn from a study of T cell clonality in common variable immunodeficiency (dated by TCRdb to the mid-2010s). Most CVID patients and most healthy controls were of Caucasian heritage. From each donor, roughly 5 to 9 ml of heparinized peripheral whole blood was collected. TCRbeta CDR3 repertoires were sequenced from genomic DNA of adults with common variable immune deficiency (CVID) and healthy adult controls. There were 22 healthy adult volunteers in the control group (around 12 female and approximately ten male), ranging in age from roughly 23 to 70 years, with a mean age of roughly 35. Diluted blood was density-centrifuged over Hypaque 1077 or Ficoll-Paque to isolate peripheral blood mononuclear cells. Genomic DNA was obtained from unsorted mononuclear cells through either Qiagen column purification or a centrifugation-based method. For sequencing input, CVID and control samples contributed equivalent amounts of genomic DNA. For every sample, a 60 bp segment covering the rearranged TCRbeta CDR3 region was amplified and then sequenced. TCRbeta amplification used the immunoSEQ assay, a bias-corrected multiplex PCR with high-throughput sequencing. From the authors' description of their analysis: Each unique nucleotide sequence was treated as a clone and annotated with V, D and J genes, copy number and frequency. Sequences were labeled productive if in frame, and non-productive if out of frame or containing stop codons. As previously described, clonality was computed from Shannon's entropy. The predicted amino acid sequences of productive clones were used to derive mean CDR3 Kyte-Doolittle hydropathy. Using the R hclust function, scaled V gene usage was clustered hierarchically with Manhattan distance and complete linkage. Clone sharing by CDR3 amino acid sequence was assessed by resampling 12 repertoires per group over 100 rounds. The repertoires were searched for over 55 published EBV-specific and 245 published CMV-specific TCRbeta sequences. Analysis left out two CVID samples that produced under 10,000 sequences, so a few dozen CVID repertoires remained. Sourced from immuneACCESS, this table was stored by TCRdb with only in-frame sequences that have V and J called. A share of the clones is absent; for the studies checked, an unresolved V gene accounts for under half, and the remainder has no known explanation. V and J calls plus clone size are reproduced from that table; the DNA served to infer D and trimming. The sample comprises 35,000 to 50,000 clones, and every one was counted more than once. Approximately 2% of the sample is taken by the ten largest.

Ten or more counts support this clone. Its cognate antigen has yet to be identified. With the read ending 3 residues before the CDR3 end, the germline J gene is used to fill in that end. Study-wide conclusions, independent of this receptor: Fewer deletions and N-nucleotide insertions were reportedly observed in CVID TCRbeta sequences, and highly modified clones with 13 or more V deletions were reportedly absent from CVID TCRbeta sequences. It was noted by the authors that sequencing of the repertoires of T cell subpopulations would be needed to clarify the cause of the increased clonality in CVID. Healthy controls shared more TCRbeta clones with each other than CVID subjects shared among themselves (p < 0.0001). Differences among patients in the CVID cohort limited the correlations between repertoire features and clinical complications. Although equal DNA input was used, an average of about 81,820 unique sequences per sample was obtained for controls, compared with approximately 30,000 for CVID samples. Compared with healthy controls, CVID subjects showed increased TCRbeta clonality (t-test p = 0.018), a feature most characteristic of about a third of subjects.

CDR1 and CDR2 are read off the germline V gene (reference sequence) as LNHDA and SQIVND. The junction shows trimming of 10 bases on V and 1 base on J, and the gene matches do not reach 6 bases of it. The CDR3 measures 14 amino acids from cysteine to phenylalanine. The DNA shown is the part of the CDR3 that was read: 33 bases, in frame from base 1. This sequence was found in a person aged 18 to 75 in good health. Sequencing used peripheral blood mononuclear cells. This chain is built from TRBV19 and TRBJ2-1, and 8 junctional nucleotides match TRBD2. The CDR3 protein sequence reads: CATRSGGSYNEQFF. The covered CDR3 bases are TGTGCCACCAGAAGCGGGGGTTCCTACAATGAG.